Below are 21 T cell receptor beta chains sequenced from a single sample in a study of T cell changes during pregnancy in multiple sclerosis. Some clones are missing from TCRdb's copy, which holds only in-frame ones; the method was immunoSEQ multiplex PCR. This sample yields around 70,000 clones, of which about 90% are seen a single time; roughly 0.87% belongs to the top ten. The material sequenced was peripheral blood, taken in the second trimester of pregnancy. The receptors come from a female donor with multiple sclerosis, enrolled in a pregnancy study.

The V and J genes are TRBV2 and TRBJ2-7, with TRBD1 matching over 7 bases. The CDR3 sequence is 14 residues long. Germline V gives CDR1 SNHLY, CDR2 FYNNEI. The J segment lost 7 bases and the V segment lost 7 bases, leaving 13 bases of the junction unmatched. The CDR3 is CASKGSPGGEEQYF. CDR3 DNA sequence: TGTGCCAGCAAAGGTAGCCCAGGGGGTGAAGAGCAGTACTTC.

The chain uses TRBV7-9 and TRBJ1-1, with D perhaps matching TRBD1 (5 bases). Germline V gene data show CDR1 as SEHNR and CDR2 as FQNEAQ (reference sequence). The CDR3 spans 15 residues. Trimming took 5 bases from V and 4 from J, leaving 17 bases between them. CDR3 bases: TGTGCCAGCAGCAATACCGGGGGGTCCGGCACTGAAGCTTTCTTT. It encodes CASSNTGGSGTEAFF.

This chain uses TRBV9 with TRBJ1-4, with D possibly TRBD1 on 6 matching bases. This CDR3 has 15 residues. The germline V gene encodes CDR1 SGDLS and CDR2 YYNGEE. Trimming removed 0 bases at V and 7 bases at J, with 13 bases between. CDR3: CASSVGGGGSEKLFF. CDR3 DNA sequence: TGTGCCAGCAGCGTAGGAGGGGGGGGGAGTGAAAAACTGTTTTTT.

This rearrangement joins TRBV5-6 to TRBJ2-7; 9 positions agree with TRBD1. The CDR3 sequence is 15 residues long. Germline V lookup: CDR1 SGHDT, CDR2 YYEEEE. After removal of 4 bases from V and 4 bases from J, the junction contained 9 bases not matched to a gene. The CDR3 DNA sequence: TGTGCCAGCAGCACGAAGGACAGGGGATTATACGAGCAGTACTTC. This codes for CASSTKDRGLYEQYF.

The chain carries TRBV6-5 and TRBJ1-2, with D unresolved. This CDR3 spans 14 amino acids. The V and J ends lost 0 bases and 8 bases respectively, with 13 bases between them. CDR1 is MNHEY, CDR2 SVGAGI, per germline. This chain's CDR3 is CASSYSSTGRGYTF. As DNA, the CDR3 is TGTGCCAGCAGTTACTCGAGTACCGGGAGAGGCTACACCTTC.

In its sample, this clone was seen once. J is TRBJ2-5 and V is TRBV27; D may be TRBD1 (5 bases). Germline V gene data show CDR1 as MNHEY and CDR2 as SMNVEV (reference sequence). V was clipped by 6 bases and J by 4 bases, with 15 bases between them. The CDR3 is made up of 14 amino acids. In nucleotides, the CDR3 is TGTGCCAGCAGAGGGGCAGCACTGCTAGAGACCCAGTACTTC. It codes for CASRGAALLETQYF.

This clone was detected only once. V is TRBV5-4 and J is TRBJ2-3, with TRBD2 matching 7 bases. This CDR3 spans 16 amino acids. The trim removed 0 bases at V and 7 bases at J, leaving 11 bases unmatched. Per the germline V gene, CDR1 is SGHNT and CDR2 is YYREEE (reference sequence). The CDR3: CASSLAAGVPGNTQYF. DNA of the CDR3: TGTGCCAGCAGCTTGGCTGCGGGGGTCCCGGGAAATACGCAGTATTTT.

This chain links TRBV18 with TRBJ2-3; TRBD1 might be the D (5 bases). Per the germline V gene, CDR1 is KGHSH and CDR2 is LQKENI. The CDR3 covers 14 residues. V lost 3 bases, J lost 0 bases, and 7 bases lay in between. CDR3 DNA sequence: TGTGCCAGCTCACCGACAGATAGCACAGATACGCAGTATTTT. Protein sequence: CASSPTDSTDTQYF. The variable domain in full, completed from reference TRBV18 and TRBJ2-3, reads NAGVMQNPRHLVRRRGQEARLRCSPMKGHSHVYWYRQLPEEGLKFMVYLQKENIIDESGMPKERFSAEFPKEGPSILRIQQVVRGDSAAYFCASSPTDSTDTQYFGPGTRLTVL.

The chain has TRBV7-2 and TRBJ1-2; TRBD1 matches at 7 bases. The CDR3 runs 18 residues. Germline-derived CDR1 and CDR2 are SGHTA and FQGNSA. The junction had 20 bases not matched to a gene; V was cut back by 8 bases and J by 2 bases. The CDR3 bases are TGTGCCAGCCCCCCAACAGGGGTTAAAGCGTACGGAAACTATGGCTACACCTTC. Its protein is CASPPTGVKAYGNYGYTF.

J is TRBJ1-5 and V is TRBV7-2; the match to TRBD1 covers 8 bases. Germline V gene lookup returns CDR1 SGHTA and CDR2 FQGNSA. The CDR3 runs 16 residues. V was pared by 5 bases and J by 3 bases, with 9 bases of the junction left unmatched. The CDR3 DNA reads as TGTGCCAGCAGCCTCCACGGACAGGGCAACAATCAGCCCCAGCATTTT. As protein: CASSLHGQGNNQPQHF.

V and J are TRBV19 and TRBJ1-1; D is unclear. V was shortened by 5 bases and J by 5 bases, with 15 bases between the two germline ends. Germline V gene sequence: CDR1 LNHDA, CDR2 SQIVND (reference sequence). This CDR3 region has 14 residues. In DNA form, the CDR3 reads TGTGCCAGTAGTTCGGGGAGTTTTGAGACTGAAGCTTTCTTT. It is translated as CASSSGSFETEAFF.

The J gene is TRBJ1-2, the V gene TRBV14; D perhaps matches TRBD1 (5 bases). V shed 2 bases and J shed 6 bases, with 19 bases lying between them. Germline values: CDR1 SGHDN, CDR2 FVKESK. There are 16 residues in the CDR3. CDR3 sequence: CASSQLGGTQLDGYTF. In DNA, the CDR3 is TGTGCCAGCAGCCAACTGGGGGGAACCCAGTTGGATGGCTACACCTTC.

This chain connects TRBV5-6 to TRBJ2-3; maybe TRBD2 (5 bases). Between the trimmed V and J ends, which lost 2 bases and 5 bases, there was a span of 12 bases. Germline-derived CDR1 and CDR2 are SGHDT and YYEEEE. This CDR3 spans 14 amino acids. CDR3 coding DNA: TGTGCCAGCAGCTTAACTAGTGTCATAGATACGCAGTATTTT. Residues: CASSLTSVIDTQYF.

This sequence joins TRBV18 and TRBJ2-5, with a weak D call TRBD2 (6 bases). From germline, CDR1 is KGHSH and CDR2 LQKENI. This CDR3 comprises 13 residues. V gave up 6 bases and J gave up 2 bases, with 10 bases separating them. CDR3 protein: CASSPGGQETQYF. Here the CDR3 DNA reads TGTGCCAGCTCGCCTGGAGGGCAAGAGACCCAGTACTTC.

This clone was recorded only once. Other DNA sequences in this sample translate to the same CDR3. The chain combines TRBV7-3 with TRBJ2-5, with D hard to call. Germline assignment: CDR1 SGHTA and CDR2 FQGTGA. V shed 4 bases and J shed 2 bases, with 8 bases lying between them. This CDR3 has 13 residues. The CDR3 reads CASSSSRQETQYF. The DNA for the CDR3 is TGTGCCAGCAGCTCCTCTCGGCAAGAGACCCAGTACTTC.

This chain connects TRBV6-1 to TRBJ2-3, with 7 bases fitting TRBD2. Germline trimming cut 3 bases from V and 1 base from J; bases unmatched to any gene: 7. This CDR3 comprises 16 residues. Germline CDR1 MNHNS, CDR2 SASEGT. CDR3 loop: CASSDLRLAGTDTQYF. For the CDR3, the DNA is TGTGCCAGCAGTGATCTCCGGCTAGCGGGCACAGATACGCAGTATTTT.

The chain is built from TRBV4-3 and TRBJ2-2, with 7 bases lining up with TRBD1. After removal of 0 bases from V and 5 bases from J, the junction contained 6 bases not matched to a gene. Germline values: CDR1 LGHNA, CDR2 YSLEER. The CDR3 sequence is 16 residues long. The CDR3 reads CASSQEVGQFTGELFF. The CDR3 coding sequence is TGCGCCAGCAGCCAAGAAGTGGGACAGTTTACCGGGGAGCTGTTTTTT.

This clone was counted once. The V gene is TRBV5-5, the J gene TRBJ2-7; D is perhaps TRBD2 (6 bases). The V gene lost 4 bases and the J gene lost 4 bases, with 21 bases spanning the gap. In germline, CDR1 is SGHKS, CDR2 YYEKEE (reference sequence). The CDR3 runs to 16 residues. The DNA for the CDR3 is TGTGCCAGCAGCCCGGATGATGGGGGGACTCCGTACGAGCAGTACTTC. Its translation is CASSPDDGGTPYEQYF.

The V and J genes are TRBV19 and TRBJ1-1; D may be TRBD1 (6 bases). The V gene's germline CDR1 is LNHDA and CDR2 SQIVND (reference sequence). The CDR3 totals 15 residues. Trimming shortened V by 1 base and J by 1 base, and 10 bases separated the two germline ends. The DNA for the CDR3 is TGTGCCAGTAGTATAGCTACGGGACAGAACACTGAAGCTTTCTTT. It yields the protein CASSIATGQNTEAFF.

This chain connects TRBV6-6 to TRBJ1-5; 7 nucleotides align to TRBD1. There are 16 residues in the CDR3. The germline V gene encodes CDR1 MNHNY and CDR2 SVGAGI (reference sequence). J was trimmed by 6 bases and V by 2 bases; bases with no gene match: 10. The CDR3 protein is CASSYEGGVFSQPQHF. CDR3 coding DNA: TGTGCCAGCAGTTACGAAGGGGGCGTGTTTTCTCAGCCCCAGCATTTT.

By frequency in the sample, this clone is medium-sized. The rearrangement links TRBV19 to TRBJ2-3; the D gene is possibly TRBD2 (6 bases). The length of the CDR3 is 14 residues. V was pared by 5 bases and J by 0 bases, with 9 bases between. CDR1 LNHDA and CDR2 SQIVND come from the germline V gene (reference sequence). The CDR3 bases are TGTGCCAGTAGTGGACTAACTAGCACAGATACGCAGTATTTT. This gives the protein CASSGLTSTDTQYF.